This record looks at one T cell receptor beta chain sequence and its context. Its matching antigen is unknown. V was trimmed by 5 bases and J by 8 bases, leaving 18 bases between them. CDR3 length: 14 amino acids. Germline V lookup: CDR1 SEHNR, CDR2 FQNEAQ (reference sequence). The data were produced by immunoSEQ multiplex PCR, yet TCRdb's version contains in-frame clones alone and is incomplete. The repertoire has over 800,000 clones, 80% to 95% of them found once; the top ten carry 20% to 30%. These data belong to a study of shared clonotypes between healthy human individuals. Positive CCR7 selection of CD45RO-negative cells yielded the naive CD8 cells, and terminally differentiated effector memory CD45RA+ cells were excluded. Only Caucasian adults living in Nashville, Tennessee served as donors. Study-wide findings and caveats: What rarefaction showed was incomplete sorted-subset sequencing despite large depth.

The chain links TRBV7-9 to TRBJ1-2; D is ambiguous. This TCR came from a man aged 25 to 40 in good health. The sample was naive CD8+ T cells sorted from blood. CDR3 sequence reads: CASSVEYTLVGYTF. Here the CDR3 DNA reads TGTGCCAGCAGCGTGGAGTACACCTTAGTGGGCTACACCTTC.